Following are 14 T cell receptor beta chains from one sample sequenced in a study of blood T cell repertoires in COVID-19. Repertoires were generated with immunoSEQ multiplex PCR, while TCRdb's copy carries only in-frame clones and drops some. The profile covers 200,000 or so clones, with 80% to 90% appearing a single time and 3.5% to 4.5% taken by the ten largest. The sequenced sample consisted of PBMCs or T cells enriched from blood (not recorded which). The receptors here all came from a woman between 35 and 50 years old with acute COVID-19.

This clone was seen just once. The chain carries TRBV11-2 and TRBJ2-5, with TRBD1 matching over 7 bases. Germline V gene sequence: CDR1 SGHAT, CDR2 FQNNGV. The V and J ends lost 4 bases and 5 bases, in that order; junction bases with no gene match: 10. This CDR3 has 15 residues. CDR3 in amino acids: CASSSLRGPGETQYF. CDR3 in DNA: TGTGCCAGCAGCTCATTGAGGGGGCCGGGGGAGACCCAGTACTTC.

V usage is TRBV19 and J usage is TRBJ1-6, with TRBD1 as a possible D gene (5 bases). Trimming took off 8 bases at V and 11 bases at J, with 16 bases between the two ends. The CDR3 consists of 13 residues. Per the germline V gene, CDR1 is LNHDA and CDR2 is SQIVND (reference sequence). CDR3 sequence (DNA): TGTGCCAGTTCGGGACTGTCTTGGACACCCCTCCACTTT. Residues: CASSGLSWTPLHF.

The chain recombines TRBV6-5 with TRBJ2-1; TRBD2 might be the D (5 bases). Deletions cut 6 bases from V and 6 bases from J, with 18 bases between. Germline CDR1 and CDR2: MNHEY and SVGAGI. CDR3 size: 15 residues. CDR3 DNA sequence: TGTGCCAGCAGCCTCGGTGGAGCGGCACTCAATGAGCAGTTCTTC. Translating gives CASSLGGAALNEQFF.

This sequence joins TRBV6-5 and TRBJ2-2; TRBD2 aligns across 11 bases. Germline V lookup: CDR1 MNHEY, CDR2 SVGAGI. The length of the CDR3 is 15 residues. Trimming removed 6 bases from V and 3 bases from J; junction bases left unmatched: 3. CDR3 protein: CASRRLAGYTGELFF. For the CDR3, the DNA is TGTGCCAGCAGACGACTAGCGGGGTACACCGGGGAGCTGTTTTTT.

In its sample, this clone was seen a few times. The chain recombines TRBV6-2 or TRBV6-3 with TRBJ1-2; no clear D. This CDR3 contains 13 residues. The germline V gene encodes CDR1 MNHEY and CDR2 SVGEGT. Trimming left V 0 bases short and J 5 bases short, with 7 bases between. For the CDR3, the DNA is TGTGCCAGCAGTTACTCGACACTGTATGGCTACACCTTC. This translates into CASSYSTLYGYTF.

The chain combines TRBV4-1 with TRBJ1-2, with a weak D call TRBD1 (6 bases). The germline CDR1 and CDR2 sequences are MGHRA and YSYEKL. The CDR3 is made up of 14 amino acids. Trimming stripped 1 base from V and 4 bases from J, with 10 bases between. This CDR3 is CASSQVGGTYGYTF. Here the CDR3 DNA reads TGCGCCAGCAGCCAAGTTGGGGGCACCTATGGCTACACCTTC.

This sequence joins TRBV6-5 and TRBJ1-2, with D tentatively TRBD1 (6 bases). The germline V gene has CDR1 MNHEY and CDR2 SVGAGI. This CDR3 has 14 amino acids. Trimming removed 7 bases at V and 3 bases at J, with 15 bases between. The DNA for the CDR3 is TGTGCCAGCAATCCCAGACAGGAGCACTATGGCTACACCTTC. Amino acid sequence: CASNPRQEHYGYTF.

Only a few counts were recorded for this clone. This sequence joins TRBV20-1 and TRBJ2-4; TRBD2 matches 8 bases. Germline V gives CDR1 DFQATT, CDR2 SNEGSKA (reference sequence). The CDR3 is 10 residues long. The trim removed 6 bases at V and 10 bases at J, leaving 2 bases unmatched. For the CDR3, the DNA is TGCAGTGCCCGGGGGGGAATTCAGTACTTC. Translating gives CSARGGIQYF.

The chain combines TRBV28 with TRBJ1-4; D perhaps matches TRBD1 (6 bases). Germline V gene sequence: CDR1 MDHEN, CDR2 SYDVKM. The CDR3 runs 17 residues. Trimming removed 4 bases from V and 0 bases from J, with 15 bases in between. The CDR3 sequence is CASSSYRDATTNEKLFF. DNA for the CDR3: TGTGCCAGCAGTTCCTACAGGGATGCAACAACTAATGAAAAACTGTTTTTT.

This clone was counted between two and nine times. In DNA, the CDR3 is TGTGCCAGCAGCAAGGGAGGGGAAGAGACCCAGTACTTC. Encoded protein: CASSKGGEETQYF. V is TRBV5-5 and J is TRBJ2-5, with 7 bases matching TRBD2. After removal of 4 bases from V and 3 bases from J, the junction contained 3 bases not matched to a gene. The CDR3 contains 13 residues. Germline CDR1 SGHKS, CDR2 YYEKEE (reference sequence).

Written as DNA, the CDR3 is TGTGCCACCAGCCAACACCGACAGGGAGGAGAGACCCAGTACTTC. Residues: CATSQHRQGGETQYF. This chain links TRBV15 with TRBJ2-5; perhaps TRBD1 as D (7 bases). The germline V gene has CDR1 LNHNV and CDR2 YYDKDF (reference sequence). Trimming cost V 5 bases and J 4 bases, with 17 bases left between them. The CDR3 covers 15 residues.

The rearrangement links TRBV12-3 or TRBV12-4 to TRBJ1-3; the D is unclear. CDR3 size: 13 residues. The V and J ends lost 1 base and 8 bases respectively, with 9 bases between them. The CDR3 nucleotides read TGTGCCAGCAGTTTAGGTCTCGGAGACACCATATATTTT. This translates into CASSLGLGDTIYF.

The chain has TRBV7-2 and TRBJ2-3; no reliable D call. CDR1 and CDR2 (germline): SGHTA, FQGNSA. This CDR3 spans 15 amino acids. V dropped 0 bases and J dropped 2 bases, with 9 bases sitting between them. The CDR3 here is CASSLAPNPTDTQYF. The CDR3 nucleotides read TGTGCCAGCAGCTTAGCTCCTAATCCCACAGATACGCAGTATTTT.

This chain connects TRBV6-1 to TRBJ1-1; D is uncertain. Germline loops: CDR1 MNHNS, CDR2 SASEGT. This CDR3 is 16 amino acids long. With 4 bases removed from V and 0 bases from J, the gap between germline ends came to 15 bases. The CDR3, as DNA: TGTGCCAGCAGTGTGAATTGGGGAGCTATGAACACTGAAGCTTTCTTT. This sequence encodes CASSVNWGAMNTEAFF.